The clone carrying this T cell receptor (beta chain) was counted a single time. Its antigen is unidentified. Germline assignment: CDR1 LNHNV and CDR2 YYDKDF (reference sequence). V was clipped by 1 base and J by 8 bases, with 11 bases between them. The CDR3 runs 13 residues. PCR used 60 Vbeta primers and 13 Jbeta primers. Clones were read by immunoSEQ multiplex PCR, and TCRdb kept only the in-frame ones, dropping some. The table lists roughly 160,000 clones, 80% of them singletons. These data belong to a study of cytomegalovirus exposure and HLA in healthy donors. Study observations and caveats: In an earlier analysis, in 620 or so donors, most V segments appeared productive either ~87% or ~30% of the time.

Sequencing used PBMCs. The rearrangement joins TRBV15 to TRBJ1-2; maybe TRBD1 (6 bases). The origin of this receptor is a man aged 30 to 39 in good health and CMV-seronegative. CDR3 sequence: CATSRGGGSGYTF. The CDR3 DNA follows: TGTGCCACCAGCAGAGGAGGGGGAAGCGGCTACACCTTC.